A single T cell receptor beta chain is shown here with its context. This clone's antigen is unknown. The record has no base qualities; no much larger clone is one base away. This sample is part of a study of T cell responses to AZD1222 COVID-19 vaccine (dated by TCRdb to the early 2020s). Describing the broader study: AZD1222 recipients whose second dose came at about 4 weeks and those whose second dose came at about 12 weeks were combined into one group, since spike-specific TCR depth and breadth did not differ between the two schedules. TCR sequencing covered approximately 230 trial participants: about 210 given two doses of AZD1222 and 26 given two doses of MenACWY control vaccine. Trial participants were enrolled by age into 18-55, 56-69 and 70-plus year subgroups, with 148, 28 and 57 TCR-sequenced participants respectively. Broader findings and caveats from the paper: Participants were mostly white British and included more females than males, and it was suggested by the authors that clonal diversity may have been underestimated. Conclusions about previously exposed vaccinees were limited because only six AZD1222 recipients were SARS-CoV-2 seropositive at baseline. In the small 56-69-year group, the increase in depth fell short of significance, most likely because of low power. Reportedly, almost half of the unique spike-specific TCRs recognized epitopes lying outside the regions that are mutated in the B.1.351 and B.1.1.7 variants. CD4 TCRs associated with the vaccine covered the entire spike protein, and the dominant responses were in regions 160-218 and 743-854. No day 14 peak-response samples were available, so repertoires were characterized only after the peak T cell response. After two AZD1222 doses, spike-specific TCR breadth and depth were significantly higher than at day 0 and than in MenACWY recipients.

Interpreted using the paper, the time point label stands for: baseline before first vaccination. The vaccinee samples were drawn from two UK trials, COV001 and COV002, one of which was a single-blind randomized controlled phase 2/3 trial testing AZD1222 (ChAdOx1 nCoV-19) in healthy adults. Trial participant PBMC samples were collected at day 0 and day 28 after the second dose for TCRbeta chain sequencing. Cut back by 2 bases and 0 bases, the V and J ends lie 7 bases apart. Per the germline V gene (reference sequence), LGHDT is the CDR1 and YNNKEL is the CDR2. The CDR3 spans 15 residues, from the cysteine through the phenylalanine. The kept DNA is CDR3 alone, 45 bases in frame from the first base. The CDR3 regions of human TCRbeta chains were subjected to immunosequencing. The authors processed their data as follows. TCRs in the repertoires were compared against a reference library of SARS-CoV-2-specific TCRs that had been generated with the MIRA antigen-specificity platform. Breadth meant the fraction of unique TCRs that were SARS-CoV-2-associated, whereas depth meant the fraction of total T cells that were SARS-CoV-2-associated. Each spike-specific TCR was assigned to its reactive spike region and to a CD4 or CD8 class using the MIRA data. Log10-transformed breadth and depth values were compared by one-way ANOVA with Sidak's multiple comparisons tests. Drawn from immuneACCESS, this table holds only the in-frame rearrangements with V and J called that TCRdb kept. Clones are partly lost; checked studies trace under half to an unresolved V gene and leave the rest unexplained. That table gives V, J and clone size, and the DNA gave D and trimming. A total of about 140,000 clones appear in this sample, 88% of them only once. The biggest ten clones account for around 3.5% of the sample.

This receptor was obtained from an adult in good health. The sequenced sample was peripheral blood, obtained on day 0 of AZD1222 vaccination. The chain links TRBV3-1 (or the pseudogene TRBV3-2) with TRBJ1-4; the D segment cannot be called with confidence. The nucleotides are TGTGCCAGCAGCCAACAGCCTGCAACTAATGAAAAACTGTTTTTT. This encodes CASSQQPATNEKLFF.